The T cell receptor (beta chain) under discussion was sequenced for a study of Graves' ophthalmopathy and Graves' hyperthyroidism. Overall study: Samples of peripheral blood were obtained at initial diagnosis, prior to treatment of any kind.

V lost 5 bases, J lost 4 bases, and 5 bases stayed unmatched. This CDR3 region has 15 residues. Germline values: CDR1 LNHDA, CDR2 SQIVND (reference sequence). TCR beta CDR3 regions were amplified from RNA transcripts. RT-PCR with HTBI primers came first, then second-round multiplex PCR. TCRdb called the multiplex PCR reads again in MiXCR, with one record for every CDR3 protein. The sample shows about 660,000 distinct CDR3 sequences, 35% to 50% of them seen only once. The study enrolled ophthalmopathy donors with moderate-to-severe activity, CAS ≥3, NOSPECS ≥4 and duration under 3 months. Excluded: other autoimmune disease, uncontrolled infection, pregnancy or lactation.

The TCR originated in an adult man with Graves' ophthalmopathy. V usage is TRBV19 and J usage is TRBJ2-2; 9 bases align to TRBD2. Sequencing used peripheral blood. The DNA for the CDR3 is TGTGCCAGTAGTCGACTAGCGGTTGGCACCGGGGAGCTGTTTTTT. Amino acid sequence: CASSRLAVGTGELFF.